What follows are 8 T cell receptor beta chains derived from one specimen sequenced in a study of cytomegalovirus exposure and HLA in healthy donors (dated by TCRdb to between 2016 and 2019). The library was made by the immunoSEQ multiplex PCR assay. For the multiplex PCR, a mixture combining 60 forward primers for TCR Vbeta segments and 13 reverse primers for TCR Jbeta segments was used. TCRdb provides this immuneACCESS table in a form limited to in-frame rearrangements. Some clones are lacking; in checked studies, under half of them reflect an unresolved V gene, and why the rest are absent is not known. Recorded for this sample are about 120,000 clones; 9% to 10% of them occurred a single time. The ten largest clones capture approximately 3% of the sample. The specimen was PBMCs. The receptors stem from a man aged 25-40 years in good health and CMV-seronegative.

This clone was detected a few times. The CDR3 nucleotides are TGCGCCAGCAGCCAAGACCGGACCAGGGGAGGAAACACCATATATTTT. As protein: CASSQDRTRGGNTIYF. J is TRBJ1-3 and V is TRBV4-1; possible D gene TRBD1, 6 bases. The ends were cut back, 0 bases at V and 4 bases at J, with 13 bases in the middle. This CDR3 is 16 amino acids long. Germline V CDR1 and CDR2: MGHRA, YSYEKL.

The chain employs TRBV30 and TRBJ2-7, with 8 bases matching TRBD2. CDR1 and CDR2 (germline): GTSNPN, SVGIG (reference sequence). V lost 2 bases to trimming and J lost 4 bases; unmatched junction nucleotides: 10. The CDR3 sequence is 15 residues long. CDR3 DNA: TGTGCCTGGAGTAGGGGACTAGGGGTCGCGTACGAGCAGTACTTC. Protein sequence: CAWSRGLGVAYEQYF.

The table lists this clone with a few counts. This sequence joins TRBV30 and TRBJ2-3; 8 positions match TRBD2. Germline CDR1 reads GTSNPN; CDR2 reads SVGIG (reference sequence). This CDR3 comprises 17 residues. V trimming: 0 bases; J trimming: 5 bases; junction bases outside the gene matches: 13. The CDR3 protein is CAWSVLRGLVGGDTQYF. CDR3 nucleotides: TGTGCCTGGAGTGTACTACGGGGACTAGTAGGGGGAGATACGCAGTATTTT.

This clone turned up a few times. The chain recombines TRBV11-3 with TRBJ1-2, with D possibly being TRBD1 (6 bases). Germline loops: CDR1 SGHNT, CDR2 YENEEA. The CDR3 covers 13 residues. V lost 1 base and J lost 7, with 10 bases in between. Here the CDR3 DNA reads TGTGCCAGCAGCTTAGCTGGGGGCGGTGGCTACACCTTC. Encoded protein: CASSLAGGGGYTF. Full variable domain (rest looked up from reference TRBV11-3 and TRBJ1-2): EAGVVQSPRYKIIEKKQPVAFWCNPISGHNTLYWYLQNLGQGPELLIRYENEEAVDDSQLPKDRFSAERLKGVDSTLKIQPAELGDSAVYLCASSLAGGGGYTFGSGTRLTVV.

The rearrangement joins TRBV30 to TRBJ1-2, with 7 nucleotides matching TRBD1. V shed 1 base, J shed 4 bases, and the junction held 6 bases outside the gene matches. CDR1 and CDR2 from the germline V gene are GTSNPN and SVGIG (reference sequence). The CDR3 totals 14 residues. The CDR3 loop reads CAWSAGTVLYGYTF. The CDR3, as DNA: TGTGCCTGGAGTGCCGGGACAGTCCTCTATGGCTACACCTTC.

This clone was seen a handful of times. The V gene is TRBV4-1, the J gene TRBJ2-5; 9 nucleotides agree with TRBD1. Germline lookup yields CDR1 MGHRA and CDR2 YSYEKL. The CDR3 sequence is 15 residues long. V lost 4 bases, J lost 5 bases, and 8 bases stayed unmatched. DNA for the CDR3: TGCGCCAGCAGCCCTCGAGGGACAGGGCTGGAGACCCAGTACTTC. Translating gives CASSPRGTGLETQYF.

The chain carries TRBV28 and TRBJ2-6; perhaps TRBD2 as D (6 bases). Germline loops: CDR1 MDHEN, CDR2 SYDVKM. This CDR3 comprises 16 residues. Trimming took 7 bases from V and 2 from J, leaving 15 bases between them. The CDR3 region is CASTDGGETGANVLTF. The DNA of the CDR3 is TGTGCCAGCACCGATGGCGGGGAAACTGGGGCCAACGTCCTGACTTTC.

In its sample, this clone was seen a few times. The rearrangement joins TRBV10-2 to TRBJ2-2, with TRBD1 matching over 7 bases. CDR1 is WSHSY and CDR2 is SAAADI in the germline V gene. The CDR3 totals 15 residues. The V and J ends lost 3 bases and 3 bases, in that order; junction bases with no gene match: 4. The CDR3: CASSDQGGYTGELFF. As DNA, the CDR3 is TGCGCCAGCAGTGATCAAGGGGGCTACACCGGGGAGCTGTTTTTT.